Listed here are 25 T cell receptor beta chains from one sample, sequenced in a study of blood T cell repertoires in COVID-19. Only in-frame clones appear in the TCRdb table, and some are missing; sequencing was by immunoSEQ multiplex PCR. The repertoire holds some 200,000 clones, with approximately 83% as singletons. What was sequenced was PBMCs or T cells enriched from blood (not recorded which). These TCRs come from a woman aged 50 to 60 who had been exposed to COVID-19.

V gene TRBV4-3 combines with J gene TRBJ2-5; 7 bases fit TRBD2. J lost 7 bases, V lost 0 bases, and 14 bases had no gene match. In germline, CDR1 is LGHNA, CDR2 YSLEER. The CDR3 consists of 17 residues. CDR3 nucleotide sequence: TGCGCCAGCAGCCAAGATTACGGACTAGGGACCCTCGGGACCCAGTACTTC. Amino acids: CASSQDYGLGTLGTQYF.

In DNA form, the CDR3 reads TGTGCCAGCAGCATACGGGGTGGATGGACAGATACGCAGTATTTT. This gives the protein CASSIRGGWTDTQYF. V gene TRBV3-1 (or the pseudogene TRBV3-2) combines with J gene TRBJ2-3; D may be TRBD2 (5 bases). Germline assignment: CDR1 LGHDT and CDR2 YNNKEL (reference sequence). Trimming removed 5 bases from V and 3 bases from J, with 15 bases in between. There are 15 residues in the CDR3.

This sequence joins TRBV5-1 and TRBJ2-3, with 9 bases aligning to TRBD1. The germline V gene encodes CDR1 SGHRS and CDR2 YFSETQ. The trim removed 4 bases at V and 1 base at J, leaving 4 bases unmatched. CDR3 length: 15 amino acids. CDR3: CASSGRTGGTDTQYF. In DNA, the CDR3 is TGCGCCAGCAGCGGGCGGACAGGGGGCACAGATACGCAGTATTTT. The full variable domain, with the rest looked up from reference TRBV5-1 and TRBJ2-3, is KAGVTQTPRYLIKTRGQQVTLSCSPISGHRSVSWYQQTPGQGLQFLFEYFSETQRNKGNFPGRFSGRQFSNSRSEMNVSTLELGDSALYLCASSGRTGGTDTQYFGPGTRLTVL.

The V call is TRBV4-3, the J call TRBJ1-2; tentatively, D is TRBD1 (5 bases). Germline-derived CDR1 and CDR2 are LGHNA and YSLEER. CDR3 length equals 15 residues. V gave up 0 bases and J gave up 4 bases, with 12 bases separating them. The CDR3 spells CASSQDTDTLYGYTF. The CDR3 DNA sequence: TGCGCCAGCAGCCAAGATACGGACACTCTCTATGGCTACACCTTC.

V is TRBV19 and J is TRBJ1-5; 9 bases agree with TRBD1. Germline V gives CDR1 LNHDA, CDR2 SQIVND (reference sequence). V was pared by 5 bases and J by 1 base, with 3 bases of the junction left unmatched. The CDR3 runs to 15 residues. In DNA, the CDR3 is TGTGCCAGTAGTCCGGGACAGGGAAGCAATCAGCCCCAGCATTTT. Encoded protein: CASSPGQGSNQPQHF. The whole variable domain, filled in from reference TRBV19 and TRBJ1-5, reads DGGITQSPKYLFRKEGQNVTLSCEQNLNHDAMYWYRQDPGQGLRLIYYSQIVNDFQKGDIAEGYSVSREKKESFPLTVTSAQKNPTAFYLCASSPGQGSNQPQHFGDGTRLSIL.

J is TRBJ2-7 and V is TRBV2; possible D gene TRBD1, 5 bases. The V and J ends lost 3 bases and 3 bases respectively, with 12 bases between them. Per germline, CDR1 SNHLY and CDR2 FYNNEI. The CDR3 extends over 14 amino acids. The DNA of the CDR3 is TGTGCCAGCAGTGAGAGGACATATGGCTACGAGCAGTACTTC. This sequence encodes CASSERTYGYEQYF.

This clone came up once. The chain recombines TRBV10-3 with TRBJ2-2; tentatively, D is TRBD2 (6 bases). Between the trimmed V and J ends, which lost 8 bases and 2 bases, there was a span of 15 bases. CDR3 size: 15 residues. Germline loops: CDR1 ENHRY, CDR2 SYGVKD. CDR3 in DNA: TGTGCCATCCTGGATGGAGGGGTTAACACCGGGGAGCTGTTTTTT. It encodes CAILDGGVNTGELFF.

The V gene is TRBV2, the J gene TRBJ1-1, with D possibly being TRBD1 (5 bases). V lost 3 bases, J lost 6 bases, and 14 bases lay in between. Germline V lookup: CDR1 SNHLY, CDR2 FYNNEI. The CDR3 loop spans 14 amino acids. The CDR3 DNA reads TGTGCCAGCAGTGATAGCAGGGTAGACCCTGAAGCTTTCTTT. Translation: CASSDSRVDPEAFF. The full variable domain, rest sourced from reference TRBV2 and TRBJ1-1, is EPEVTQTPSHQVTQMGQEVILRCVPISNHLYFYWYRQILGQKVEFLVSFYNNEISEKSEIFDDQFSVERPDGSNFTLKIRSTKLEDSAMYFCASSDSRVDPEAFFGQGTRLTVV.

This rearrangement joins TRBV5-1 to TRBJ2-3; 8 positions match TRBD2. The CDR3 is 16 residues long. J lost 2 bases, V lost 5 bases, and 10 bases had no gene match. Germline V CDR1 and CDR2: SGHRS, YFSETQ. The CDR3 spells CASRVRGDFSTDTQYF. As DNA, the CDR3 is TGCGCCAGCAGGGTGCGGGGGGACTTTTCCACAGATACGCAGTATTTT. Based on the CDR3 plus reference TRBV5-1 and TRBJ2-3, the full variable domain is KAGVTQTPRYLIKTRGQQVTLSCSPISGHRSVSWYQQTPGQGLQFLFEYFSETQRNKGNFPGRFSGRQFSNSRSEMNVSTLELGDSALYLCASRVRGDFSTDTQYFGPGTRLTVL.

The V and J genes are TRBV7-9 and TRBJ2-7; D unresolved. Germline CDR1 reads SEHNR; CDR2 reads FQNEAQ (reference sequence). The CDR3 extends over 12 amino acids. The germline V and J ends were trimmed by 3 bases and 4 bases, with 7 bases remaining between them. The CDR3 DNA reads TGTGCCAGCAGCTTCACAGATTACGAGCAGTACTTC. Translating gives CASSFTDYEQYF. The full variable domain, its missing parts supplied by reference TRBV7-9 and TRBJ2-7, is DTGVSQNPRHKITKRGQNVTFRCDPISEHNRLYWYRQTLGQGPEFLTYFQNEAQLEKSRLLSDRFSAERPKGSFSTLEIQRTEQGDSAMYLCASSFTDYEQYFGPGTRLTVT.

V gene TRBV7-2 combines with J gene TRBJ1-2, with a weak D call TRBD1 (5 bases). The CDR3 spans 14 residues. The V end was cut by 6 bases, the J end by 0 bases, with 11 bases between. CDR1 SGHTA and CDR2 FQGNSA come from the germline V gene. Here the CDR3 DNA reads TGTGCCAGCAGTATTACAGGAGCTAACTATGGCTACACCTTC. It translates to CASSITGANYGYTF.

V and J are TRBV2 and TRBJ2-1; maybe TRBD2 (6 bases). The CDR3 has 14 residues. Germline V gene lookup returns CDR1 SNHLY and CDR2 FYNNEI. The germline V and J ends were trimmed by 4 bases and 6 bases, with 13 bases remaining between them. CDR3 in DNA: TGTGCCAGCAGTGGGACCGGGAGAGGCAATGAGCAGTTCTTC. Translating it yields CASSGTGRGNEQFF. Full variable domain (rest looked up from reference TRBV2 and TRBJ2-1): EPEVTQTPSHQVTQMGQEVILRCVPISNHLYFYWYRQILGQKVEFLVSFYNNEISEKSEIFDDQFSVERPDGSNFTLKIRSTKLEDSAMYFCASSGTGRGNEQFFGPGTRLTVL.

This chain uses TRBV6-5 with TRBJ2-5; 9 positions agree with TRBD2. The CDR3 runs 15 residues. CDR1 is MNHEY and CDR2 is SVGAGI in the germline V gene. The V and J ends lost 2 bases and 2 bases, in that order; junction bases with no gene match: 3. The CDR3 DNA follows: TGTGCCAGCAGTTACGGCGGGGGGGCACAAGAGACCCAGTACTTC. The encoded protein is CASSYGGGAQETQYF.

This chain uses TRBV27 with TRBJ2-3, with D possibly being TRBD2 (5 bases). V was cut by 3 bases and J by 14 bases, with 15 bases left in between. CDR1 is MNHEY, CDR2 SMNVEV, per germline (reference sequence). This CDR3 has 12 amino acids. CDR3 sequence reads: CASSFLGEQWYF. The CDR3 nucleotides read TGTGCCAGCAGTTTCTTGGGAGAACAGTGGTATTTT.

This rearrangement joins TRBV11-2 to TRBJ2-5; 8 bases are shared with TRBD1. CDR3 length equals 16 residues. The ends lost 4 bases at V and 5 bases at J; junction bases unmatched: 12. From germline, CDR1 is SGHAT and CDR2 FQNNGV. The DNA for the CDR3 is TGTGCCAGCAGCTACGGACAGGGATACGCGAGGGAGACCCAGTACTTC. Translation gives CASSYGQGYARETQYF.

The chain has TRBV27 and TRBJ1-5; the D gene is possibly TRBD1 (5 bases). Germline V lookup: CDR1 MNHEY, CDR2 SMNVEV (reference sequence). V gave up 1 base and J gave up 7 bases, with 14 bases separating them. The CDR3 runs to 15 residues. The CDR3 bases are TGTGCCAGCAGTTTATACAAGGGTGCAGGGCAGCCCCAGCATTTT. Its translation is CASSLYKGAGQPQHF.

The V gene is TRBV21-1, the J gene TRBJ2-3; whether TRBD2, the table's D call, matches the DNA was not checked. TRBV21-1 constitutes a pseudogene. The CDR3 length is 14 residues. CDR3 region: CASSKGTSTDTQYF. The CDR3 DNA is TGTGCCAGCAGCAAAGGGACTAGCACAGATACGCAGTATTTT.

V is TRBV18 and J is TRBJ1-1, with D possibly matching TRBD1 (5 bases). This CDR3 comprises 16 residues. Germline CDR1 is KGHSH and CDR2 is LQKENI. V lost 4 bases and J lost 7, with 22 bases in between. Written as DNA, the CDR3 is TGTGCCAGCTCACTCCCAAATGGCAGGGCGAACGATGAAGCTTTCTTT. This translates into CASSLPNGRANDEAFF.

This chain uses TRBV6-1 with TRBJ1-1; TRBD1 aligns across 9 bases. There are 16 residues in the CDR3. The germline V gene has CDR1 MNHNS and CDR2 SASEGT. The junction had 9 bases not matched to a gene; V was cut back by 3 bases and J by 4 bases. In nucleotides, the CDR3 is TGTGCCAGCAGTGAGCGGGACAGGGTTGACGGCACTGAAGCTTTCTTT. This sequence encodes CASSERDRVDGTEAFF.

J is TRBJ2-5 and V is TRBV7-9, with TRBD2 matching 7 bases. This CDR3 is 13 amino acids long. From germline, CDR1 is SEHNR and CDR2 FQNEAQ (reference sequence). After removal of 6 bases from V and 1 base from J, the junction contained 2 bases not matched to a gene. The CDR3 bases are TGTGCCAGCAGGGGGACTATCCAAGAGACCCAGTACTTC. Translated: CASRGTIQETQYF.

The chain links TRBV5-1 to TRBJ1-1, with 8 bases aligning to TRBD1. Trimming removed 4 bases from V and 8 bases from J; junction bases left unmatched: 7. Germline-derived CDR1 and CDR2 are SGHRS and YFSETQ. This CDR3 has 13 amino acids. In DNA, the CDR3 is TGCGCCAGCAGCCCCGACAGGGGACTAGAAGCTTTCTTT. It is translated as CASSPDRGLEAFF. Supplemented by reference TRBV5-1 and TRBJ1-1, the full variable domain reads KAGVTQTPRYLIKTRGQQVTLSCSPISGHRSVSWYQQTPGQGLQFLFEYFSETQRNKGNFPGRFSGRQFSNSRSEMNVSTLELGDSALYLCASSPDRGLEAFFGQGTRLTVV.

The rearrangement uses TRBV6-2 or TRBV6-3 and TRBJ1-1; tentative D call: TRBD1 (5 bases). The CDR3 length is 14 residues. CDR1 is MNHEY, CDR2 SVGEGT, per germline. Trimming left V 5 bases short and J 0 bases short, with 10 bases between. CDR3 nucleotides: TGTGCCAGCAGTCACGGGGGGGTGAACACTGAAGCTTTCTTT. The encoded protein is CASSHGGVNTEAFF.

The chain is built from TRBV5-1 and TRBJ2-3, with D perhaps TRBD1 (7 bases). CDR3 length: 14 amino acids. Germline CDR1 and CDR2: SGHRS and YFSETQ. The germline V and J ends were trimmed by 0 bases and 5 bases, with 10 bases remaining between them. CDR3 sequence: CASSLVRGEDTQYF. The CDR3 coding sequence is TGCGCCAGCAGCTTGGTCAGGGGGGAAGATACGCAGTATTTT. The complete variable domain, with remaining parts taken from reference TRBV5-1 and TRBJ2-3, reads KAGVTQTPRYLIKTRGQQVTLSCSPISGHRSVSWYQQTPGQGLQFLFEYFSETQRNKGNFPGRFSGRQFSNSRSEMNVSTLELGDSALYLCASSLVRGEDTQYFGPGTRLTVL.

The J gene is TRBJ2-1, the V gene TRBV5-1; D is perhaps TRBD1 (6 bases). Germline V lookup: CDR1 SGHRS, CDR2 YFSETQ. V was shortened by 3 bases and J by 2 bases, with 15 bases between the two germline ends. CDR3 length: 16 residues. CDR3 protein: CASSSTGPGAYNEQFF. Here the CDR3 DNA reads TGCGCCAGCAGCTCAACAGGGCCCGGCGCCTACAATGAGCAGTTCTTC.

The chain links TRBV30 to TRBJ2-2; D might be TRBD2 (5 bases). This CDR3 has 16 residues. Germline CDR1 and CDR2: GTSNPN and SVGIG (reference sequence). V was clipped by 0 bases and J by 0 bases, with 11 bases between them. For the CDR3, the DNA is TGTGCCTGGAGTGTACGGGGTCCCGCGAACACCGGGGAGCTGTTTTTT. Encoded protein: CAWSVRGPANTGELFF.